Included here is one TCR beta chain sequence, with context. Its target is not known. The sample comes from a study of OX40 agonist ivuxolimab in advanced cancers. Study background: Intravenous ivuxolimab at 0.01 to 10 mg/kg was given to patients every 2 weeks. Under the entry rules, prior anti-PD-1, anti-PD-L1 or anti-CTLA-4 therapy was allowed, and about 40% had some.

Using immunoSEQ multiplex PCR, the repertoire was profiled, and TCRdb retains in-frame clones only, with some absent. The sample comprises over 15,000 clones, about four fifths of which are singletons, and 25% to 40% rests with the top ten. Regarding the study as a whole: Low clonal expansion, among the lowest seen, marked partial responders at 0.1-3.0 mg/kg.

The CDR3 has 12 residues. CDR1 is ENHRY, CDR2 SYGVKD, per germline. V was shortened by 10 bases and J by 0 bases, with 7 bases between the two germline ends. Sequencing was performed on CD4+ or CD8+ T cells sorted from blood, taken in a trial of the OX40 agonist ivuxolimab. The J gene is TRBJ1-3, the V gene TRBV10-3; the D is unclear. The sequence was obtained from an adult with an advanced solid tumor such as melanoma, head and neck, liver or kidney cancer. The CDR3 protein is CATAGSGNTIYF. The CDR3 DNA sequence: TGTGCCACGGCCGGCTCTGGAAACACCATATATTTT.